The 30 T cell receptor beta chains presented below share a single source sample, sequenced in a study of blood T cell repertoires in COVID-19. Only in-frame clones appear in the TCRdb table, and some are missing; sequencing was by immunoSEQ multiplex PCR. The table records 200,000 to 250,000 clones, under 90% of them present only once. The sample taken for sequencing was PBMCs or T cells enriched from blood (not recorded which). These receptor sequences come from a woman aged 60-75 years who had recovered from COVID-19.

V and J are TRBV5-6 and TRBJ2-5; 7 nucleotides line up with TRBD2. This CDR3 is built from 11 residues. Germline V CDR1 and CDR2: SGHDT, YYEEEE. Losses at the gene ends were 4 bases for V and 9 bases for J; bases not matched to a gene: 3. The CDR3 is CASSEREAQYF. The DNA of the CDR3 is TGTGCCAGCAGCGAACGGGAGGCCCAGTACTTC.

J is TRBJ1-1 and V is TRBV19; TRBD1 is a possible D gene (6 bases). The CDR3 covers 14 residues. V lost 3 bases, J lost 2 bases, and 10 bases lay in between. CDR1 LNHDA and CDR2 SQIVND come from the germline V gene (reference sequence). The CDR3 is CASSMGTQNTEAFF. The CDR3 DNA follows: TGTGCCAGTAGTATGGGGACACAAAACACTGAAGCTTTCTTT.

The rearrangement links TRBV19 to TRBJ2-1; 7 bases are a match to TRBD2. CDR3 length equals 14 residues. CDR1 is LNHDA, CDR2 SQIVND, per germline (reference sequence). V lost 4 bases to trimming and J lost 6 bases; unmatched junction nucleotides: 6. The CDR3 sequence: CASSRSGTSNEQFF. Here the CDR3 DNA reads TGTGCCAGTAGTAGAAGCGGGACTTCCAATGAGCAGTTCTTC.

V gene TRBV24-1 combines with J gene TRBJ1-2; 10 positions agree with TRBD1. The germline gives CDR1 KGHDR, CDR2 SFDVKD. J gave up 7 bases and V 4 bases, and 5 bases lay outside the gene matches. The CDR3 contains 14 residues. CDR3 protein: CATSDRTGGVGYTF. The CDR3 DNA sequence: TGTGCCACCAGTGACCGGACAGGGGGGGTTGGCTACACCTTC.

This clone has only a few counts. The J gene is TRBJ2-1, the V gene TRBV18, with 8 bases aligning to TRBD1. The CDR3 extends over 16 amino acids. Germline trimming cut 0 bases from V and 4 bases from J; bases unmatched to any gene: 5. The V gene's germline CDR1 is KGHSH and CDR2 LQKENI. The CDR3 region is CASSPPNRGEYNEQFF. The CDR3 DNA reads TGTGCCAGCTCACCACCGAACAGGGGGGAATACAATGAGCAGTTCTTC.

The chain joins TRBV19 to TRBJ1-5; TRBD1 matches 8 bases. CDR1 and CDR2 (germline): LNHDA, SQIVND (reference sequence). The CDR3 loop spans 15 amino acids. Trimming cost V 6 bases and J 0 bases; bases outside gene matches: 4. CDR3 amino acids: CASRTGEGSNQPQHF. CDR3 bases: TGTGCCAGTAGGACAGGGGAGGGTAGCAATCAGCCCCAGCATTTT.

The CDR3 region is CASSLGAGYGYTF. In DNA, the CDR3 is TGTGCCAGCAGTTTAGGGGCAGGCTATGGCTACACCTTC. This chain uses TRBV12-3 or TRBV12-4 with TRBJ1-2; no firm D call. Trimming took 1 base from V and 4 from J, leaving 7 bases between them. This CDR3 has 13 residues.

The chain employs TRBV19 and TRBJ1-5; possible D gene TRBD1, 6 bases. V shed 7 bases and J shed 2 bases, with 15 bases lying between them. The V gene's germline CDR1 is LNHDA and CDR2 SQIVND (reference sequence). CDR3 length: 15 residues. This chain's CDR3 is CASTIQGPGNQPQHF. For the CDR3, the DNA is TGTGCCAGTACCATACAGGGTCCGGGCAATCAGCCCCAGCATTTT.

The CDR3 region is CATSRGWSTGEPFF. As DNA, the CDR3 is TGTGCCACCAGCAGAGGGTGGAGCACCGGGGAACCCTTTTTT. This rearrangement joins TRBV15 to TRBJ2-2, with a weak D call TRBD2 (5 bases). The CDR3 consists of 14 residues. V lost 1 base and J lost 17, with 20 bases in between. CDR1 LNHNV and CDR2 YYDKDF come from the germline V gene (reference sequence).

The rearrangement uses TRBV7-2 and TRBJ2-7, with 7 bases identical to TRBD2. This CDR3 contains 12 residues. CDR1 SGHTA and CDR2 FQGNSA come from the germline V gene. V was pared by 7 bases and J by 3 bases, with 3 bases of the junction left unmatched. The CDR3 DNA reads as TGTGCCAGCAATCGCGGGAGCTACGAGCAGTACTTC. Protein product: CASNRGSYEQYF.

This clone appeared once. The chain combines TRBV11-2 with TRBJ2-2, with 9 nucleotides matching TRBD2. The CDR3 is made up of 13 amino acids. V was pared by 4 bases and J by 8 bases, with 2 bases of the junction left unmatched. Looked up from germline, CDR1 is SGHAT and CDR2 is FQNNGV. This CDR3 is CASSSSGKGELFF. As DNA, the CDR3 is TGTGCCAGCAGCTCTAGCGGGAAGGGGGAGCTGTTTTTT. The entire variable domain, with the rest obtained from reference TRBV11-2 and TRBJ2-2, is as follows: EAGVAQSPRYKIIEKRQSVAFWCNPISGHATLYWYQQILGQGPKLLIQFQNNGVVDDSQLPKDRFSAERLKGVDSTLKIQPAKLEDSAVYLCASSSSGKGELFFGEGSRLTVL.

This chain joins TRBV11-2 and TRBJ1-4; 8 bases match TRBD1. Germline CDR1 SGHAT, CDR2 FQNNGV. There are 14 residues in the CDR3. After removal of 1 base from V and 8 bases from J, the junction contained 3 bases not matched to a gene. This CDR3 reads CASSLGTGREKLFF. CDR3 nucleotides: TGTGCCAGCAGCTTAGGGACAGGGAGAGAAAAACTGTTTTTT.

The chain employs TRBV19 and TRBJ1-5; D uncertain. V was shortened by 3 bases and J by 5 bases, with 8 bases between the two germline ends. Germline CDR1 is LNHDA and CDR2 is SQIVND (reference sequence). The CDR3 consists of 13 residues. CDR3 sequence: CASSIFSDQPQHF. Written as DNA, the CDR3 is TGTGCCAGTAGTATCTTTTCGGATCAGCCCCAGCATTTT.

The J gene is TRBJ1-1, the V gene TRBV24-1; TRBD1 matches 9 bases. V lost 3 bases to trimming and J lost 10 bases; unmatched junction nucleotides: 8. Germline V gene data show CDR1 as KGHDR and CDR2 as SFDVKD. The CDR3 is 14 amino acids. The CDR3 sequence is CATSDPDRGNRAFF. CDR3 nucleotide sequence: TGTGCCACCAGTGATCCGGACAGGGGAAATAGAGCTTTCTTT.

CDR3 sequence: CASSRLVKETQYF. CDR3 DNA: TGCGCCAGCAGCCGTCTAGTAAAAGAGACCCAGTACTTC. The gene calls are TRBV4-1 and TRBJ2-5; D remains unclear. CDR1 and CDR2 (germline): MGHRA, YSYEKL. CDR3 length equals 13 residues. Trimming removed 4 bases at V and 3 bases at J, with 9 bases between.

The chain carries TRBV2 and TRBJ1-1; 7 positions agree with TRBD1. Germline CDR1 and CDR2: SNHLY and FYNNEI. Trimming cost V 7 bases and J 12 bases; bases outside gene matches: 14. This CDR3 region has 13 residues. The CDR3 DNA follows: TGTGCCAGCACTTTACAGGGGCGGCTCGAGACTTTCTTT. Translated: CASTLQGRLETFF.

The chain links TRBV2 to TRBJ1-6; D not resolved. Germline lookup yields CDR1 SNHLY and CDR2 FYNNEI. Trimming took off 6 bases at V and 0 bases at J, with 24 bases between the two ends. The CDR3 totals 20 residues. The CDR3 spells CASRVELDTAQSSYNSPLHF. The CDR3 region has the DNA TGTGCCAGCAGGGTTGAACTGGATACAGCACAGTCCTCCTATAATTCACCCCTCCACTTT. The variable domain in full, completed from reference TRBV2 and TRBJ1-6, reads EPEVTQTPSHQVTQMGQEVILRCVPISNHLYFYWYRQILGQKVEFLVSFYNNEISEKSEIFDDQFSVERPDGSNFTLKIRSTKLEDSAMYFCASRVELDTAQSSYNSPLHFGNGTRLTVT.

V is TRBV5-4 and J is TRBJ2-4, with 10 bases lining up with TRBD2. The CDR3 runs 18 residues. V gave up 1 base and J gave up 7 bases; unmatched junction bases: 14. Germline lookup yields CDR1 SGHNT and CDR2 YYREEE (reference sequence). The CDR3 loop is CASSLSPLAGAQRNIQYF. The CDR3 coding sequence is TGTGCCAGCAGCTTGTCTCCCCTAGCGGGGGCCCAGAGGAACATTCAGTACTTC.

Here the CDR3 DNA reads TGCGCCAGCAGCCAAGTGCAGGGCCGTTCACCCGAGCAGTACTTC. This gives the protein CASSQVQGRSPEQYF. This chain uses TRBV4-1 with TRBJ2-7; a possible D gene is TRBD1 (5 bases). V lost 1 base and J lost 6, with 16 bases in between. This CDR3 region has 15 residues. CDR1 is MGHRA, CDR2 YSYEKL, per germline.

The V call is TRBV9, the J call TRBJ1-5, with D perhaps TRBD1 (6 bases). CDR1 SGDLS and CDR2 YYNGEE come from the germline V gene. CDR3 length equals 16 residues. V lost 4 bases and J lost 0, with 14 bases in between. The chain's CDR3 is CASSPGADFSNQPQHF. The CDR3 region has the DNA TGTGCCAGCAGCCCAGGGGCAGACTTTAGCAATCAGCCCCAGCATTTT.

The chain employs TRBV27 and TRBJ2-7; 14 nucleotides agree with TRBD2. The CDR3 length is 18 residues. The ends lost 4 bases at V and 1 base at J; junction bases unmatched: 9. CDR1 is MNHEY and CDR2 is SMNVEV in the germline V gene (reference sequence). CDR3 in amino acids: CASSSLRLAGGPSYEQYF. Here the CDR3 DNA reads TGTGCCAGCAGTTCCCTACGACTAGCGGGAGGGCCTTCCTACGAGCAGTACTTC.

This chain uses TRBV15 with TRBJ1-5; 9 bases match TRBD1. Germline lookup yields CDR1 LNHNV and CDR2 YYDKDF (reference sequence). The CDR3 length is 14 residues. The J segment lost 7 bases and the V segment lost 7 bases, leaving 8 bases of the junction unmatched. The CDR3 region has the DNA TGTGCCACCAACCGGGACAGGGTGAACCAGCCCCAGCATTTT. Its protein is CATNRDRVNQPQHF.

The rearrangement joins TRBV5-4 to TRBJ2-7; TRBD2 matches at 12 bases. The CDR3 covers 15 residues. V shed 4 bases and J 2 bases; nucleotides not matched to a gene: 4. Germline lookup yields CDR1 SGHNT and CDR2 YYREEE (reference sequence). DNA of the CDR3: TGTGCCAGCAGCGGAACTAGCGGGGGGACCTACGAGCAGTACTTC. Its protein is CASSGTSGGTYEQYF.

V is TRBV7-9 and J is TRBJ2-3; maybe TRBD2 (7 bases). This CDR3 is built from 14 residues. Trimming removed 9 bases from V and 1 base from J, with 14 bases in between. Germline lookup yields CDR1 SEHNR and CDR2 FQNEAQ (reference sequence). Written as DNA, the CDR3 is TGTGCCAGTGGGAGGGACATAGGCACAGATACGCAGTATTTT. Its translation is CASGRDIGTDTQYF.

This chain connects TRBV2 to TRBJ1-2, with 7 nucleotides matching TRBD1. With 5 bases clipped from V and 6 bases from J, the junction kept 0 bases outside the gene matches. CDR3 length: 11 amino acids. The germline V gene encodes CDR1 SNHLY and CDR2 FYNNEI. The CDR3 loop reads CASSTGDGYTF. Here the CDR3 DNA reads TGTGCCAGCAGTACAGGGGATGGCTACACCTTC.

The V gene is TRBV9, the J gene TRBJ2-1; 13 positions agree with TRBD2. Germline V lookup: CDR1 SGDLS, CDR2 YYNGEE. This CDR3 comprises 18 residues. J lost 7 bases, V lost 0 bases, and 10 bases had no gene match. As DNA, the CDR3 is TGTGCCAGCAGCGTAGAGGGGACTAGCGGGGTTTTGGGTAATGAGCAGTTCTTC. Translating gives CASSVEGTSGVLGNEQFF.

The J gene is TRBJ2-5, the V gene TRBV5-1; TRBD2 matches 10 bases. Germline V gene lookup returns CDR1 SGHRS and CDR2 YFSETQ. This CDR3 is built from 15 residues. V lost 0 bases and J lost 4; bases outside the gene matches: 3. In DNA form, the CDR3 reads TGCGCCAGCAGCTTGGTAGCGGGGGGAATAGAGACCCAGTACTTC. This gives the protein CASSLVAGGIETQYF.

The count of this clone is one. The chain employs TRBV6-5 and TRBJ1-2; perhaps TRBD1 as D (5 bases). This CDR3 contains 15 residues. V was pared by 5 bases and J by 2 bases, with 15 bases between. Germline V gene sequence: CDR1 MNHEY, CDR2 SVGAGI. The CDR3 nucleotides read TGTGCCAGCAGTCCAAGGCAGGGCTCAAACTATGGCTACACCTTC. Its translation is CASSPRQGSNYGYTF.

The rearrangement links TRBV6-5 to TRBJ1-4; no reliable D call. The germline V gene encodes CDR1 MNHEY and CDR2 SVGAGI. The CDR3 totals 15 residues. Trimming cost V 8 bases and J 0 bases, with 13 bases left between them. The CDR3 DNA follows: TGTGCCAGCCGCCGGGATCATGCAACTAATGAAAAACTGTTTTTT. Translated: CASRRDHATNEKLFF.

The chain recombines TRBV12-3 or TRBV12-4 with TRBJ1-4; D remains unclear. Trimming left V 5 bases short and J 10 bases short, with 14 bases between. The CDR3 contains 13 residues. Here the CDR3 reads CASSTTQRGKLFF. The CDR3 bases are TGTGCCAGCAGTACCACCCAAAGAGGAAAACTGTTTTTT.